This T cell receptor (beta chain) was identified during a study of T cells in Graves' hyperthyroidism and ophthalmopathy. This clonotype came up many times. Amplified TCR beta CDR3 regions came from RNA transcripts. The HTBI set primed first-round TCR CDR3 RT-PCR. Each CDR3 protein gets one entry after TCRdb re-called the multiplex PCR reads with MiXCR. The data contain fewer than 450,000 distinct CDR3 sequences, about 18% of them singletons. The receptor's source is a young man with Graves' ophthalmopathy. The sequenced material came from blood.

This CDR3 reads CASWLGQGWPYGYTF. The CDR3 DNA follows: TGTGCCAGCTGGTTAGGACAGGGATGGCCCTATGGCTACACCTTC. The chain has TRBV2 and TRBJ1-2; 8 nucleotides align to TRBD1. This CDR3 comprises 15 residues. The V and J ends lost 8 bases and 4 bases, in that order; junction bases with no gene match: 12. Germline V CDR1 and CDR2: SNHLY, FYNNEI.